This TCR beta chain was identified in a study of T cell responses to AZD1222 COVID-19 vaccine. Study-wide points: The donor group comprised mostly white British people and more females; the analysis possibly underestimated clonal diversity. The repertoires were collected only after the peak T cell response. Elevations in Spike-specific TCR breadth and depth followed administration of two AZD1222 doses. In the spike-specific TCR repertoire, nearly half reportedly target unmutated variant regions.

This CDR3 is built from 16 residues. The V gene's germline CDR1 is SGDLS and CDR2 YYNGEE. Trimming stripped 4 bases from V and 0 bases from J, with 14 bases between. To note about this clone: Antigen specificity is unknown.

Measured with immunoSEQ multiplex PCR; TCRdb has only the in-frame clones, and not every one. The profile covers nearly 110,000 clones, with 85% to 95% appearing a single time and about 6.8% taken by the ten largest. This clonotype was sampled from an adult who received the AZD1222 COVID-19 vaccine. Sequenced here: peripheral blood, sampled 28 days after the second AZD1222 dose. The rearrangement joins TRBV9 to TRBJ2-1; D possibly matches TRBD1 or TRBD2 (5 bases each). CDR3 DNA sequence: TGTGCCAGCAGCCCTCCGGGGACGGTCTCCTACAATGAGCAGTTCTTC. This sequence encodes CASSPPGTVSYNEQFF.